The sequence of this T cell receptor beta chain was determined in a study of control samples from healthy donors and cancer patients. Sequencing used immunoSEQ multiplex PCR; TCRdb keeps in-frame clones, though not all of them. Of about 51,000 clones in the sample, 80% were seen once. Losses at the gene ends were 4 bases for V and 5 bases for J; bases not matched to a gene: 13. CDR1 and CDR2 (germline): SGHVS, FQNEAQ. The length of the CDR3 is 17 residues. This chain joins TRBV7-8 and TRBJ2-2; 7 bases map to TRBD1. The clonotype originates from a man between 70 and 80 years old in good health. Sequencing was carried out using blood. The CDR3 loop reads CASSWDRGPRATGELFF. For the CDR3, the DNA is TGTGCCAGCAGCTGGGACAGAGGCCCCCGAGCTACCGGGGAGCTGTTTTTT.